Reported below is one T cell receptor (beta chain). These data come from a study of regulatory T cells in long-lasting Graves disease. Background on the study: For a period under 3 months, newly diagnosed Graves' patients had taken antithyroid drugs.

Documented time point: newly diagnosed GD, antithyroid drugs for less than 3 months. The authors made the TCR library using RNA they extracted from PBMCs. Both iRepertoire HTBI primers and Arm-PCR of CDR3 regions were used to build the TCR beta libraries. TCRdb re-derived calls from the multiplex PCR reads in MiXCR, one entry per CDR3 protein. The sample contains about 560,000 distinct CDR3 sequences, around 15% of which appear only once. Germline CDR1 and CDR2: MGHRA and YSYEKL. Trimming removed 2 bases at V and 3 bases at J, with 13 bases between. This CDR3 spans 15 amino acids. This sample was also put to use in a study of T cells in Graves' hyperthyroidism and ophthalmopathy. Turning to that study: Investigators excluded patients with uncontrolled infection, other autoimmune disease, pregnancy or lactation.

The chain carries TRBV4-1 and TRBJ1-2; the D gene is possibly TRBD1 (5 bases). The receptor's source is a young man with Graves disease. The source material was peripheral blood mononuclear cells (PBMCs), sampled at new diagnosis, from a patient treated with antithyroid drugs. The CDR3 DNA reads as TGCGCCAGCAGCCAACCGGCAGGGCCCCACTATGGCTACACCTTC. Encoded protein: CASSQPAGPHYGYTF.